Below are 23 T cell receptor beta chains sequenced from a single sample in a study of cytomegalovirus exposure and HLA in healthy donors (dated by TCRdb to 2016 to 2017). The library came from the immunoSEQ multiplex PCR assay. Drawn from immuneACCESS, this table holds only the in-frame rearrangements with V and J called that TCRdb kept. Clones are partly lost; checked studies trace under half to an unresolved V gene and leave the rest unexplained. The sample contains over 85,000 clones, more than 75% of them found a single time. Jointly, the top ten make up more than 1.4% of the sample. Sequencing was carried out using PBMCs. These receptors all stem from a woman aged 25-40 years in good health and CMV-seropositive.

The CDR3 DNA reads as TGTGCCAGCAGTCGATTTCCGGGGTCAAAAGAGACCCAGTACTTC. It is translated as CASSRFPGSKETQYF. This chain uses TRBV28 with TRBJ2-5; D might be TRBD2 (5 bases). This CDR3 has 15 amino acids. V gave up 5 bases and J gave up 3 bases, with 16 bases separating them. Germline loops: CDR1 MDHEN, CDR2 SYDVKM. Full variable domain (outside the CDR3, taken from reference TRBV28 and TRBJ2-5): DVKVTQSSRYLVKRTGEKVFLECVQDMDHENMFWYRQDPGLGLRLIYFSYDVKMKEKGDIPEGYSVSREKKERFSLILESASTNQTSMYLCASSRFPGSKETQYFGPGTRLLVL.

This clone has a single count. The V call is TRBV6-1, the J call TRBJ2-2, with D tentatively TRBD1 (6 bases). The CDR3 runs 14 residues. V dropped 7 bases and J dropped 7 bases, with 16 bases sitting between them. Germline V gives CDR1 MNHNS, CDR2 SASEGT. This CDR3 reads CASILNREGGELFF. The CDR3 bases are TGTGCCAGCATTTTGAACAGGGAAGGCGGGGAGCTGTTTTTT.

V and J are TRBV13 and TRBJ2-2, with 7 bases aligning to TRBD1. V trimming: 5 bases; J trimming: 5 bases; junction bases outside the gene matches: 11. Germline values: CDR1 PRHDT, CDR2 FYEKMQ (reference sequence). The CDR3 is made up of 16 amino acids. CDR3: CASSPTGDWGTGELFF. The CDR3 DNA follows: TGTGCCAGCAGCCCTACAGGGGATTGGGGAACCGGGGAGCTGTTTTTT.

The chain joins TRBV2 to TRBJ1-1; D possibly corresponds to TRBD1 (5 bases). Germline assignment: CDR1 SNHLY and CDR2 FYNNEI. The germline V and J ends were trimmed by 6 bases and 0 bases, with 11 bases remaining between them. This CDR3 region has 14 residues. The CDR3 protein is CASRVQDLNTEAFF. The CDR3 DNA reads TGTGCCAGCAGGGTACAGGACCTGAACACTGAAGCTTTCTTT. The variable domain in full, with the rest retrieved from reference TRBV2 and TRBJ1-1, is EPEVTQTPSHQVTQMGQEVILRCVPISNHLYFYWYRQILGQKVEFLVSFYNNEISEKSEIFDDQFSVERPDGSNFTLKIRSTKLEDSAMYFCASRVQDLNTEAFFGQGTRLTVV.

The V gene is TRBV27, the J gene TRBJ2-3; the D gene is possibly TRBD1 (7 bases). The germline V gene encodes CDR1 MNHEY and CDR2 SMNVEV (reference sequence). Trimming shortened V by 5 bases and J by 2 bases, and 17 bases separated the two germline ends. The CDR3 consists of 16 residues. In DNA, the CDR3 is TGTGCCAGCAGTGGGGGGACAGCCTCCCACACAGATACGCAGTATTTT. Protein product: CASSGGTASHTDTQYF.

This chain's CDR3 is CASRVAGPNTEAFF. CDR3 sequence (DNA): TGTGCCAGCAGGGTCGCGGGGCCGAACACTGAAGCTTTCTTT. The chain uses TRBV2 and TRBJ1-1; TRBD1 might be the D (5 bases). CDR3 length equals 14 residues. V shed 6 bases and J shed 1 base, with 12 bases lying between them. Germline CDR1 is SNHLY and CDR2 is FYNNEI.

This clone was seen once. This chain links TRBV13 with TRBJ2-7; 8 nucleotides agree with TRBD2. The germline V gene has CDR1 PRHDT and CDR2 FYEKMQ (reference sequence). The CDR3 consists of 13 residues. V shed 3 bases, J shed 6 bases, and the junction held 4 bases outside the gene matches. CDR3 in amino acids: CASSFASGSEQYF. In nucleotides, the CDR3 is TGTGCCAGCAGCTTTGCTAGCGGGTCCGAGCAGTACTTC.

The V and J genes are TRBV4-1 and TRBJ2-1; 10 bases map to TRBD2. Germline CDR1 reads MGHRA; CDR2 reads YSYEKL. This CDR3 is 17 amino acids long. The V gene end was trimmed by 0 bases and the J gene end by 2 bases; junction bases not matched to a gene: 4. CDR3 loop: CASSQDYSGRPYNEQFF. The CDR3 region has the DNA TGCGCCAGCAGCCAAGATTATAGCGGGAGGCCCTACAATGAGCAGTTCTTC.

The chain joins TRBV6-6 to TRBJ1-5; D gene ambiguous. The CDR3 sequence is 14 residues long. Between the trimmed V and J ends, which lost 6 bases and 0 bases, there was a span of 9 bases. CDR1 is MNHNY, CDR2 SVGAGI, per germline (reference sequence). The DNA of the CDR3 is TGTGCCAGCAGCCAATACGGTAGCAATCAGCCCCAGCATTTT. The encoded protein is CASSQYGSNQPQHF.

This clone was detected only a few times. J is TRBJ1-2 and V is TRBV2; no clear D gene. Germline-derived CDR1 and CDR2 are SNHLY and FYNNEI. Trimming shortened V by 5 bases and J by 5 bases, and 12 bases separated the two germline ends. This CDR3 has 13 residues. The DNA of the CDR3 is TGTGCCAGCAGTTGGGGAGGCGTATATGGCTACACCTTC. This encodes CASSWGGVYGYTF.

The V gene is TRBV19, the J gene TRBJ2-7, with 7 bases that match TRBD1. CDR3 size: 11 residues. V was clipped by 5 bases and J by 8 bases; unmatched bases: 3. Germline V gene lookup returns CDR1 LNHDA and CDR2 SQIVND (reference sequence). The CDR3: CASSLQGKQYF. The CDR3, as DNA: TGTGCCAGTAGTTTACAGGGGAAGCAGTACTTC. Complete variable domain (other parts from reference TRBV19 and TRBJ2-7): DGGITQSPKYLFRKEGQNVTLSCEQNLNHDAMYWYRQDPGQGLRLIYYSQIVNDFQKGDIAEGYSVSREKKESFPLTVTSAQKNPTAFYLCASSLQGKQYFGPGTRLTVT.

The count of this clone is one. The rearrangement uses TRBV7-8 and TRBJ2-5; 15 nucleotides align to TRBD2. In germline, CDR1 is SGHVS, CDR2 FQNEAQ. The CDR3 runs 16 residues. Trimming cost V 5 bases and J 5 bases; bases outside gene matches: 6. CDR3 sequence: CASSRTSGGVSETQYF. The CDR3 DNA follows: TGTGCCAGCAGCCGGACTAGCGGGGGGGTCTCGGAGACCCAGTACTTC. Combining the CDR3 with reference TRBV7-8 and TRBJ2-5 gives the whole variable domain GAGVSQSPRYKVAKRGQDVALRCDPISGHVSLFWYQQALGQGPEFLTYFQNEAQLDKSGLPSDRFFAERPEGSVSTLKIQRTQQEDSAVYLCASSRTSGGVSETQYFGPGTRLLVL.

The chain has TRBV14 and TRBJ2-1, with TRBD1 identical over 8 bases. The CDR3 sequence is 15 residues long. V shed 4 bases and J 6 bases; nucleotides not matched to a gene: 8. Looked up from germline, CDR1 is SGHDN and CDR2 is FVKESK. CDR3 nucleotides: TGTGCCAGCAGCCGGGGACAGGTTCCTTTCAATGAGCAGTTCTTC. Translation gives CASSRGQVPFNEQFF.

The J gene is TRBJ2-2, the V gene TRBV9; no definite D call. Germline V gene sequence: CDR1 SGDLS, CDR2 YYNGEE. Between the trimmed V and J ends, which lost 0 bases and 7 bases, there was a span of 4 bases. The CDR3 has 12 amino acids. The CDR3 region is CASSVVGGELFF. The CDR3 DNA is TGTGCCAGCAGCGTAGTCGGCGGGGAGCTGTTTTTT.

The chain combines TRBV9 with TRBJ2-3, with TRBD2 matching over 9 bases. The CDR3 covers 17 residues. V gave up 4 bases and J gave up 4 bases; unmatched junction bases: 13. Germline values: CDR1 SGDLS, CDR2 YYNGEE. The CDR3, as DNA: TGTGCCAGCAGCCGGCCGGCTAGCGGGATACGGGCAGATACGCAGTATTTT. Residues: CASSRPASGIRADTQYF.

The V and J genes are TRBV4-1 and TRBJ1-1, with 8 positions matching TRBD1. This CDR3 spans 14 amino acids. Unmatched junction bases numbered 2, after V lost 1 base and J lost 4 bases. CDR1 and CDR2 (germline): MGHRA, YSYEKL. In DNA form, the CDR3 reads TGCGCCAGCAGCCAAGGACAGGGGATCACTGAAGCTTTCTTT. Translated: CASSQGQGITEAFF.

The genes are TRBV25-1 and TRBJ2-1, with D perhaps matching TRBD2 (6 bases). This CDR3 is built from 16 residues. Between the trimmed V and J ends, which lost 6 bases and 4 bases, there was a span of 19 bases. Germline CDR1 and CDR2: MGHDK and SYGVNS. CDR3 sequence reads: CASRGGGRVGYNEQFF. The CDR3 DNA sequence: TGTGCCAGCAGGGGGGGAGGCCGCGTGGGTTACAATGAGCAGTTCTTC. Full variable domain (rest looked up from reference TRBV25-1 and TRBJ2-1): EADIYQTPRYLVIGTGKKITLECSQTMGHDKMYWYQQDPGMELHLIHYSYGVNSTEKGDLSSESTVSRIRTEHFPLTLESARPSHTSQYLCASRGGGRVGYNEQFFGPGTRLTVL.

The rearrangement uses TRBV9 and TRBJ2-3; 7 nucleotides align to TRBD2. V shed 0 bases and J 3 bases; nucleotides not matched to a gene: 7. The CDR3 spans 16 residues. In germline, CDR1 is SGDLS, CDR2 YYNGEE. The CDR3 nucleotides are TGTGCCAGCAGCGTAGCTTCGGGGGGAGTAACAGATACGCAGTATTTT. Translation: CASSVASGGVTDTQYF.

This rearrangement joins TRBV9 to TRBJ2-7; TRBD1 matches 10 bases. Germline V CDR1 and CDR2: SGDLS, YYNGEE. The CDR3 runs 15 residues. V dropped 4 bases and J dropped 5; count of bases not matched to a gene: 9. This chain's CDR3 is CASSHRDRGIHEQYF. The CDR3 DNA sequence: TGTGCCAGCAGCCATCGGGACAGGGGAATCCACGAGCAGTACTTC.

The chain carries TRBV4-3 and TRBJ2-7, with TRBD1 matching over 9 bases. CDR1 and CDR2 from the germline V gene are LGHNA and YSLEER. The CDR3 contains 15 residues. The V gene end was trimmed by 3 bases and the J gene end by 3 bases; junction bases not matched to a gene: 6. CDR3 bases: TGCGCCAGCAGCCATTCGGACAGGGGAGACTACGAGCAGTACTTC. Its translation: CASSHSDRGDYEQYF.

The chain combines TRBV13 with TRBJ1-4, with TRBD1 identical over 8 bases. V dropped 6 bases and J dropped 8; count of bases not matched to a gene: 8. Per the germline V gene, CDR1 is PRHDT and CDR2 is FYEKMQ (reference sequence). The CDR3 spans 14 residues. CDR3 coding DNA: TGTGCCAGCAGACCAGGGGGCGCAGGGGAAAAACTGTTTTTT. Its translation: CASRPGGAGEKLFF.

The V gene is TRBV30, the J gene TRBJ2-1; TRBD1 aligns across 10 bases. V lost 2 bases to trimming and J lost 9 bases; unmatched junction nucleotides: 4. This CDR3 comprises 13 residues. From germline, CDR1 is GTSNPN and CDR2 SVGIG (reference sequence). This CDR3 reads CAWSPDRGLEQFF. The CDR3 region has the DNA TGTGCCTGGAGTCCCGACAGGGGGCTTGAGCAGTTCTTC.

This clone was seen only a few times. The V and J genes are TRBV4-1 and TRBJ1-2; D is perhaps TRBD1 (6 bases). V gave up 4 bases and J gave up 1 base, with 16 bases separating them. CDR3 size: 16 residues. CDR1 and CDR2 (germline): MGHRA, YSYEKL. The CDR3 coding sequence is TGCGCCAGCAGCCGACCGACAGGCACGTTTAACTATGGCTACACCTTC. It codes for CASSRPTGTFNYGYTF.